These T cell receptor beta chains were read from a single sample in a study of graft-versus-host responses after intestinal transplantation. Using immunoSEQ multiplex PCR, the repertoire was profiled, and TCRdb retains in-frame clones only, with some absent. Of approximately 20,000 clones listed, approximately 40% are singletons. Here the sequenced sample was alloreactive CD8+ T cells from a mixed lymphocyte reaction culture, taken before intestinal transplant. These receptors all come from a human patient who received an intestinal transplant. Each CDR3 is given with its conserved first and last residue. The D gene is left open where the match is weak. Expanded clones get a size class; other rows say once, few or many, or leave the size out.

size: NA; V: TRBV10-3; J: TRBJ2-7; D: NA; DNA: TGTGCCATCAATCGGGAATCAGGGCAGTACTTC; CDR3: CAINRESGQYF
size: NA; V: TRBV5-6; J: TRBJ2-1; D: NA; DNA: TGTGCCAGCAGCCCAGGACGATTCTCCTACAATGAGCAGTTCTTC; CDR3: CASSPGRFSYNEQFF
size: NA; V: TRBV29-1; J: TRBJ2-3; D: TRBD2; DNA: TGCAGCGTTGTAGCGGGAGGAACAGATACGCAGTATTTT; CDR3: CSVVAGGTDTQYF
size: NA; V: TRBV7-8; J: TRBJ1-1; D: NA; DNA: TGTGCCAGCAGCTTAACTCCGCTCACTGAAGCTTTCTTT; CDR3: CASSLTPLTEAFF
size: NA; V: TRBV4-1; J: TRBJ1-5; D: NA; DNA: TGCGCCAGCAGCCAAGATCCTTCCCAGCCCCAGCATTTT; CDR3: CASSQDPSQPQHF
size: medium-sized; V: TRBV7-2; J: TRBJ1-1; D: NA; DNA: TGTGCCAGCAGCCCAGAAGGGCTTCTGAACACTGAAGCTTTCTTT; CDR3: CASSPEGLLNTEAFF
size: NA; V: TRBV6-1; J: TRBJ1-5; D: NA; DNA: TGTGCCAGCAGCCTCATTAGCAATCAGCCCCAGCATTTT; CDR3: CASSLISNQPQHF
size: few; V: TRBV5-1; J: TRBJ2-7; D: NA; DNA: TGCGCCAGCAGCTTAGGATTGGGCAGGGGCTACGAGCAGTACTTC; CDR3: CASSLGLGRGYEQYF
size: NA; V: TRBV6-6; J: TRBJ1-4; D: NA; DNA: TGTGCCAGCAAAACGGACACTACTAATGAAAAACTGTTTTTT; CDR3: CASKTDTTNEKLFF
size: NA; V: TRBV11-3; J: TRBJ2-1; D: NA; DNA: TGTGCCAGCAGCTTAGACCGAGGGGAGCAGTTCTTC; CDR3: CASSLDRGEQFF
size: NA; V: TRBV7-3; J: TRBJ2-1; D: TRBD2; DNA: TGTGCCAGCAGGCGCTCCAATATCCAGGGGACTAGATCCTACAATGAGCAGTTCTTC; CDR3: CASRRSNIQGTRSYNEQFF
size: NA; V: TRBV6-1; J: TRBJ2-1; D: TRBD1; DNA: TGTGCCAGCAGTCCACGGACAGGGTTCGGTGAGCAGTTCTTC; CDR3: CASSPRTGFGEQFF
size: medium-sized; V: TRBV6-6; J: TRBJ2-7; D: TRBD2; DNA: TGTGCCAGCAGTGAGCGGGGGCCCCACTACGAGCAGTACTTC; CDR3: CASSERGPHYEQYF
size: NA; V: TRBV15; J: TRBJ2-5; D: TRBD2; DNA: TGTGCCACCAGCAGAGGAAGGGCCGGGCGGGAGGAGGGGACCCAGTACTTC; CDR3: CATSRGRAGREEGTQYF
size: few; V: TRBV7-6; J: TRBJ1-3; D: NA; DNA: TGTGCCAGCAGTCCGGGACGGCTAGGAAACACCATATATTTT; CDR3: CASSPGRLGNTIYF
size: once; V: TRBV5-1; J: TRBJ1-1; D: TRBD1; DNA: TGCGCCAGCAGCTTGGTCTTCCAGGGGGCGCGGAACACTGAAGCTTTCTTT; CDR3: CASSLVFQGARNTEAFF
size: NA; V: TRBV27; J: TRBJ2-3; D: NA; DNA: TGTGCCAGCAGTTTTGGGGGCGGGAGCACGGATACGCAGTATTTT; CDR3: CASSFGGGSTDTQYF
size: NA; V: TRBV7-9; J: TRBJ1-1; D: NA; DNA: TGTGCCAGCAGCTTAGGGTACACTGAAGCTTTCTTT; CDR3: CASSLGYTEAFF
size: few; V: TRBV5-4; J: TRBJ2-7; D: NA; DNA: TGTGCCAGCAGCCGGGACAACTACGAGCAGTACTTC; CDR3: CASSRDNYEQYF
size: few; V: TRBV15; J: TRBJ2-2; D: NA; DNA: TGTGCCACCAAAATTACGACCCCCGCCGGGGAGCTGTTTTTT; CDR3: CATKITTPAGELFF
size: NA; V: TRBV28; J: TRBJ2-6; D: NA; DNA: TGTGCCAGCAGATCACCCGTGGAGGGCCGAGGGTCTGGGGCCAACGTCCTGACTTTC; CDR3: CASRSPVEGRGSGANVLTF
size: medium-sized; V: TRBV11-2; J: TRBJ2-1; D: NA; DNA: TGTGCCAGCAGCTTCAGCGCTGAGCAGTTCTTC; CDR3: CASSFSAEQFF
size: medium-sized; V: TRBV27; J: TRBJ2-6; D: NA; DNA: TGTGCCAGCAGTTTATGGACAGCCTCTGGGGCCAACGTCCTGACTTTC; CDR3: CASSLWTASGANVLTF
size: NA; V: TRBV30; J: TRBJ2-1; D: TRBD2; DNA: TGTGCCTGGAGTGTCCGGTCTCTAGCGGGAGTCTACAATGAGCAGTTCTTC; CDR3: CAWSVRSLAGVYNEQFF
size: NA; V: TRBV30; J: TRBJ2-7; D: TRBD1; DNA: TGTGCCTGGAAAGTCCCTTCAGGACAGGGGAATCGCGAGCAGTACTTC; CDR3: CAWKVPSGQGNREQYF
size: NA; V: TRBV9; J: TRBJ2-1; D: NA; DNA: TGTGCCAGCAGCGTAGGCCTAGCGACTTACAATGAGCAGTTCTTC; CDR3: CASSVGLATYNEQFF
size: medium-sized; V: TRBV7-6; J: TRBJ2-1; D: TRBD1; DNA: TGTGCCAGCAGCTTAGTTGGAGGCAGGGGGAAAAATGAGCAGTTCTTC; CDR3: CASSLVGGRGKNEQFF
size: NA; V: TRBV28; J: TRBJ1-4; D: NA; DNA: TGTGCCAGCAGTTTAGGCGGGGGGCAGTGGGAAAAACTGTTTTTT; CDR3: CASSLGGGQWEKLFF